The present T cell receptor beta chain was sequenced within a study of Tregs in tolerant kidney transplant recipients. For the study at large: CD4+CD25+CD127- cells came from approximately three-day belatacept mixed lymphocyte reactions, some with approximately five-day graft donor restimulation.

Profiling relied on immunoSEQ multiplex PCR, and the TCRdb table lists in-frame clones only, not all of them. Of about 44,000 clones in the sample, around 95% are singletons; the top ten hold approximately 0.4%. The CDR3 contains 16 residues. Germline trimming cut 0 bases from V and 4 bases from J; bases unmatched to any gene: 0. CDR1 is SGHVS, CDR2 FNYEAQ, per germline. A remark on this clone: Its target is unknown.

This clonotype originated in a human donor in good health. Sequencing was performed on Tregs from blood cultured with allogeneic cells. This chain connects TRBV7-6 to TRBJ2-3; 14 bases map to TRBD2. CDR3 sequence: CASSLAGLAGADTQYF. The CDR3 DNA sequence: TGTGCCAGCAGCTTAGCGGGACTAGCGGGAGCAGATACGCAGTATTTT.